Listed below are T cell receptor beta chains from one sample, sequenced in a study of blood T cell repertoires in COVID-19. Here immunoSEQ multiplex PCR was the method, and the copy in TCRdb shows in-frame clones only, minus some. The sample carries about 80,000 clones, roughly 87% recorded once. The sample consisted of peripheral blood. These TCRs come from a man aged 65-85 years with acute or convalescent COVID-19. The CDR3 runs from the conserved cysteine through the conserved F or W. The order of the fields is clone size, V gene, J gene, CDR3 protein. The listing skips clone size in some rows; elsewhere it reads once, few, many or a size class.

-	TRBV10-1	TRBJ2-3	CASSESYGVTSGADTQYF
once	TRBV19	TRBJ1-1	CASRPLGESNTEAFF
-	TRBV7-9	TRBJ1-1	CASSRTDEAFF
few	TRBV7-9	TRBJ2-7	CASSSQWGTPSSYEQYF
-	TRBV30	TRBJ1-6	CAWKAGNSPLHF
once	TRBV27	TRBJ2-7	CASSFYSEGYEQYF
-	TRBV7-6	TRBJ1-2	CASSPAVASGSGYTF
-	TRBV27	TRBJ2-7	CASTLAGQGPYEQYF
-	TRBV6-2/TRBV6-3	TRBJ2-3	CASSLSVGLATDTQYF
few	TRBV6-6	TRBJ1-1	CASTQGAPSPEAFF
-	TRBV11-2	TRBJ1-4	CASSWDGREKLFF
-	TRBV11-2	TRBJ1-3	CASSLDTSGFGNTIYF
-	TRBV5-1	TRBJ2-1	CASSLEGSGQGYEQFF
few	TRBV4-3	TRBJ2-7	CASSQEGRGGYEQYF
-	TRBV28	TRBJ2-7	CASRGAIGQYF
-	TRBV28	TRBJ2-1	CASSPSGGGYNEQFF
-	TRBV11-2	TRBJ1-6	CASSLARTGNSPLHF
-	TRBV5-4	TRBJ1-2	CASSLGSNGAFYGYTF
-	TRBV27	TRBJ1-6	CASSPREGSPLHF
once	TRBV6-5	TRBJ2-7	CASSYRLAGIYEQYF
-	TRBV19	TRBJ1-5	CASSTLTGGGNQPQHF
once	TRBV5-1	TRBJ2-1	CASSATGNEQFF
-	TRBV27	TRBJ2-1	CASSLSSGTYIGNEQFF
once	TRBV19	TRBJ2-2	CASSMWMRSNTGELFF
-	TRBV6-2/TRBV6-3	TRBJ1-2	CASSYTSGGSGYTF
-	TRBV28	TRBJ2-7	CASRETGPTYEQYF
-	TRBV27	TRBJ2-2	CASAQPRGTHTGELFF
-	TRBV6-2/TRBV6-3	TRBJ1-6	CASSRGTGPNSPLHF
-	TRBV5-4	TRBJ2-7	CASSPTASGESYEQYF
-	TRBV7-9	TRBJ2-3	CASSTPALALNTDTQYF
-	TRBV18	TRBJ2-7	CASSQTGSPAEQYF
-	TRBV9	TRBJ1-2	CASSPTGDDGYTF
-	TRBV7-9	TRBJ1-2	CASSLVQDYGYTF
-	TRBV6-5	TRBJ1-1	CASSYGGFNTEAFF
-	TRBV11-1	TRBJ1-4	CASSRRLRATNEKLFF
-	TRBV6-5	TRBJ1-1	CASGQYQNTEAFF
once	TRBV4-1	TRBJ2-7	CASSPLNGAYYEQYF
-	TRBV6-2/TRBV6-3	TRBJ1-5	CASSAGISNQPQHF
once	TRBV5-1	TRBJ1-2	CASSLSDRVYTF
few	TRBV2	TRBJ1-6	CASSETTGNNSPLHF
-	TRBV4-3	TRBJ2-1	CASSQDTTGVVYNEQFF
-	TRBV12-3/TRBV12-4	TRBJ1-6	CASSLQGGSPLHF
-	TRBV6-4	TRBJ1-2	CASRRTGSGYTF
-	TRBV3-1/TRBV3-2	TRBJ1-1	CASSLLESGDFGEAFF
-	TRBV4-1	TRBJ1-4	CASSQGSTGRNEKLFF
-	TRBV29-1	TRBJ2-7	CSVDSTGGDEQYF
-	TRBV19	TRBJ1-1	CASRGSSGKAFF
-	TRBV11-2	TRBJ1-3	CASSDRGSAGNTIYF
-	TRBV5-1	TRBJ1-2	CASSPTAGANYGYTF
-	TRBV3-1/TRBV3-2	TRBJ1-4	CASSPLGTGSSNEKLFF
-	TRBV7-2	TRBJ2-1	CASSERLGPPFF
few	TRBV7-3	TRBJ2-7	CASSLTFEGKQYF
-	TRBV4-1	TRBJ1-5	CASSQEQVNSNQPQHF
few	TRBV18	TRBJ2-1	CASSPHTSGGAGIF
-	TRBV7-2	TRBJ2-5	CASSLFWNRGQETQYF
-	TRBV27	TRBJ2-3	CASSFKGQGPDTQYF
-	TRBV12-2	TRBJ1-2	CASRSSTTGKLANYGYTF
-	TRBV2	TRBJ2-2	CASSVLGQGITGELFF
few	TRBV7-2	TRBJ2-1	CASSFEIGEQFF
-	TRBV7-2	TRBJ1-4	CASSEPQRLVNEKLFF